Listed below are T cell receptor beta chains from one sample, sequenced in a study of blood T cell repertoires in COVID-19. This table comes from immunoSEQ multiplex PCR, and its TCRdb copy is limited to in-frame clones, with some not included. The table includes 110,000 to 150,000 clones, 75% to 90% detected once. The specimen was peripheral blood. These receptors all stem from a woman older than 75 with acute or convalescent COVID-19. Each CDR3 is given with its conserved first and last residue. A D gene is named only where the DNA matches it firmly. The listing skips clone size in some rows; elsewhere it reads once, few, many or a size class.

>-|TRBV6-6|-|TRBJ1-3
TGTGCCAGCAGATCATACACCTCTGGAAACACCATATATTTT
CASRSYTSGNTIYF
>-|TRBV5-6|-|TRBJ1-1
TGTGCCAGCTCCTATCAGGGGCAGGGCACTGAAGCTTTCTTT
CASSYQGQGTEAFF
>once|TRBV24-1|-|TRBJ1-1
TGTGCCTATAACAGGGTTGGCACTGAAGCTTTCTTT
CAYNRVGTEAFF
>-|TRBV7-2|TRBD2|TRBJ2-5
TGTGCCAGCAGCTTACACCAGGCTAGCGGGGGGAGAGAGACCCAGTACTTC
CASSLHQASGGRETQYF
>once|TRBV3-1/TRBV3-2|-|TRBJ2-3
TGTGCCAGCAGCCAAGAGCAGGGCCCAGATACGCAGTATTTT
CASSQEQGPDTQYF
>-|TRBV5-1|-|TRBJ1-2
TGCGCCAGCAGCTTCTCGGACTATGGCTACACCTTC
CASSFSDYGYTF
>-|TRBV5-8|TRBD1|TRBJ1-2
TGTGCCAGCGCCAGGACAGGGTGGGGCTATGGCTACACCTTC
CASARTGWGYGYTF
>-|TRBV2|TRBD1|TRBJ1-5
TGTGCCAGCAGGAGGGACAGGACCGGGCAGCCCCAGCATTTT
CASRRDRTGQPQHF
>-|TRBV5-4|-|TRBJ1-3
TGTGCCAGCAGCTCGCAGACAGCCTCTGGAAACACCATATATTTT
CASSSQTASGNTIYF
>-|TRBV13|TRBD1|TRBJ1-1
TGTGCCAGCAGCCGAACGACAGGGGCCATGAACACTGAAGCTTTCTTT
CASSRTTGAMNTEAFF
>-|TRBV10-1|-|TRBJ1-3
TGCGCCAGCAGTGCCGGGAGCTCTGGAAACACCATATATTTT
CASSAGSSGNTIYF
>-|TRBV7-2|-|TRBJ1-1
TGTGCCAGCAGCCCCAGTCGAATGAACACTGAAGCTTTCTTT
CASSPSRMNTEAFF
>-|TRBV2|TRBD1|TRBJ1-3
TGTGCCAGCAGGGACAGGTACTCTGGAAACACCATATATTTT
CASRDRYSGNTIYF
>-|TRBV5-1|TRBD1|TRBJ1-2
TGCGCCAGCAGCTTGGGAGGGACAGGGAACAACTATGGCTACACCTTC
CASSLGGTGNNYGYTF
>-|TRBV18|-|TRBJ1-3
TGTGCCAGCTCACCTGCCAGGCTTTTACAGGGATCTGGAAACACCATATATTTT
CASSPARLLQGSGNTIYF
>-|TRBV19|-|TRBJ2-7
TGTGCCAGTAAGGAGGGCCCAACCTACGAGCAGTACTTC
CASKEGPTYEQYF
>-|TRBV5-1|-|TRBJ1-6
TGCGCCAGCAGCTTGGATGGACAGACAAAGGGTAATTCACCCCTCCACTTT
CASSLDGQTKGNSPLHF
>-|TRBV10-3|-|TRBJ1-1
TGTGCCATCAGTAGGGCAGGGTTGATCACTGAAGCTTTCTTT
CAISRAGLITEAFF
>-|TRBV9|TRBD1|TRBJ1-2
TGTGCCAGCAGCGTAGACAGGACAGGGGGGAACTATGGCTACACCTTC
CASSVDRTGGNYGYTF
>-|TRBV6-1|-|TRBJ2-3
TGTGCCAGCAGTGAAGTAAGGCACCTAGCGCAGCGACAGTATTTT
CASSEVRHLAQRQYF
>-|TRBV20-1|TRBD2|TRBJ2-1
TGCAGTGCTAGTCGGTCTCAAGCGGGGTACAATGAGCAGTTCTTC
CSASRSQAGYNEQFF
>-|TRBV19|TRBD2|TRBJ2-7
TGTGCCAGTAGTACCCTGGGACTAGGGGCCTACGAGCAGTACTTC
CASSTLGLGAYEQYF
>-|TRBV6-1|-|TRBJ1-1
TGTGCCAGCAGTGAAAGGGAGAGTAGAAGGAACACTGAAGCTTTCTTT
CASSERESRRNTEAFF
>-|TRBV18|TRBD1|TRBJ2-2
TGTGCCAGCTCGCCTGACAGGGTCTCCGGGGAGCTGTTTTTT
CASSPDRVSGELFF
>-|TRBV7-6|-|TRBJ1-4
TGTGCCAGCAGCTTGCGGGGAGAGGAAAAACTGTTTTTT
CASSLRGEEKLFF
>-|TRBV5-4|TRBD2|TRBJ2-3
TGTGCCAGCAGCTTGGGCCTAGCGGGGAGTTCGGCAGATACGCAGTATTTT
CASSLGLAGSSADTQYF
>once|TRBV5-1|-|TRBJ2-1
TGCGCCAGCAGCTTGGGGGGGCAGGAGTACAATGAGCAGTTCTTC
CASSLGGQEYNEQFF
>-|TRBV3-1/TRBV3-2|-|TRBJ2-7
TGTGCCAGCAGCCAAGGTGGGGCAGGGCCTATTTTC
CASSQGGAGPIF
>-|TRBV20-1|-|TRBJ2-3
TGCAGTGCTAGTCGGAACGCGGCAGATACGCAGTATTTT
CSASRNAADTQYF
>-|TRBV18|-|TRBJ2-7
TGTGCCAGCGTCACCACGCCACGAGCCGACTCCTACGAGCAGTACTTC
CASVTTPRADSYEQYF
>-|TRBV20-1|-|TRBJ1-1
TGCATGACCCGGGTATTCGGTGAAGCTTTCTTT
CMTRVFGEAFF
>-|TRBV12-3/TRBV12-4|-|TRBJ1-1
TGTGCCAGCAGTTTCCAACGGGGGACCGAAGCTTTCTTT
CASSFQRGTEAFF
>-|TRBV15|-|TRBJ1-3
TGTGCCACCAGCAGAGACAGGGCTGGAAACACCATATATTTT
CATSRDRAGNTIYF
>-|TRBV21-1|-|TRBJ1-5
TGTGCCAGCAGCCGGGGGGAACAGGGCGTAGGTCAGCCCCAGCATTTT
CASSRGEQGVGQPQHF
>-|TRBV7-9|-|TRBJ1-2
TGTGCCAGCAGCTTAAGGGGGTCTAACTATGGCTACACCTTC
CASSLRGSNYGYTF
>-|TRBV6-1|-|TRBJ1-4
TGTGCCAGCAGTGAAACTTGGGAAAAACTGTTTTTT
CASSETWEKLFF
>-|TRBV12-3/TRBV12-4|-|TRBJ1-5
TGTGCCAGCAGTTGGGGGAGGAATCAGCCCCAGCATTTT
CASSWGRNQPQHF
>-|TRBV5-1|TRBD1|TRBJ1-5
TGCGCCAGCAGACCCGACAGGGGCAATCAGCCCCAGCATTTT
CASRPDRGNQPQHF
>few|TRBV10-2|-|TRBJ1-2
TGCGCCAGCAGTGAGTCGCGGGGAAATTTGTATGGCTACACCTTC
CASSESRGNLYGYTF
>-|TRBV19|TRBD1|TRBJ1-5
TGTGCCAGTAGTGCCCGGGACAGGGGGAGACAGCCCCAGCATTTT
CASSARDRGRQPQHF
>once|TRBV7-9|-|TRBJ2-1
TGTGCCAGCAGCTTAGCGACGGGGGGCCTTCGCAATGAGCAGTTCTTC
CASSLATGGLRNEQFF
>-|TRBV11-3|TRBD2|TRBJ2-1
TGTGCCAGCAGCACGAGAGGGACTAGCCTAAATGAGCAGTTCTTC
CASSTRGTSLNEQFF
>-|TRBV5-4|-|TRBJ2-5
TGTGCCAGCAGCTTGGGAGGCGGGGAGACCCAGTACTTC
CASSLGGGETQYF